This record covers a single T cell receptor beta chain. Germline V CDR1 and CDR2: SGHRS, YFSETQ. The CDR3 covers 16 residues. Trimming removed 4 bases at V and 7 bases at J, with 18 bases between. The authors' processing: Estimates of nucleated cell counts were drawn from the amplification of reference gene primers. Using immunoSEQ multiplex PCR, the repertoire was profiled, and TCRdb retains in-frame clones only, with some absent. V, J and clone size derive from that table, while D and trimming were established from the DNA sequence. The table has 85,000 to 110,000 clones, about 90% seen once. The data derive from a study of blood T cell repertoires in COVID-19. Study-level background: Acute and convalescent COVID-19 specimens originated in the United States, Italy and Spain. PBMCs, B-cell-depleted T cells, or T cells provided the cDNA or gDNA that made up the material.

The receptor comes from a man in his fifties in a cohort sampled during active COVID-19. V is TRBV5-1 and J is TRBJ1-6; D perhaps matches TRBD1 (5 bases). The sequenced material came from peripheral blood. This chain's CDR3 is CASSPEGEVKNSPLHF. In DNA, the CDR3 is TGCGCCAGCAGCCCCGAAGGGGAAGTGAAGAATTCACCCCTCCACTTT.